This is a list of T cell receptor beta chains from one sample in a study of cytomegalovirus exposure and HLA in healthy donors. Assay used: immunoSEQ multiplex PCR; TCRdb lists only in-frame clones, some missing. Its listing shows 170,000 or so clones. Material for sequencing was PBMCs. The receptors stem from a man under 40 in good health and CMV-seronegative. Both conserved end residues are part of each CDR3. Fields, in order: D gene, J gene, CDR3 length, V gene, CDR3 protein, CDR3 DNA. D genes are given only for firm matches.

d_gene: -; j_gene: TRBJ2-1; len: 15; v_gene: TRBV4-3; CDR3aa: CASSPSEDSYNEQFF; CDR3nt: TGCGCCAGCAGCCCTAGCGAGGATTCCTACAATGAGCAGTTCTTC
d_gene: -; j_gene: TRBJ2-1; len: 16; v_gene: TRBV28; CDR3aa: CASILVGQSSYNEQFF; CDR3nt: TGTGCCAGCATCCTCGTGGGGCAGAGCTCCTACAATGAGCAGTTCTTC
d_gene: -; j_gene: TRBJ1-1; len: 14; v_gene: TRBV9; CDR3aa: CASSVSDANTEAFF; CDR3nt: TGTGCCAGCAGCGTAAGCGATGCGAACACTGAAGCTTTCTTT
d_gene: -; j_gene: TRBJ2-1; len: 13; v_gene: TRBV27; CDR3aa: CASSLTGLYEQFF; CDR3nt: TGTGCCAGCAGCCTGACAGGTCTCTATGAGCAGTTCTTC
d_gene: TRBD1; j_gene: TRBJ1-2; len: 14; v_gene: TRBV4-2; CDR3aa: CASSETGGGHGYTF; CDR3nt: TGTGCCAGCAGCGAAACAGGGGGCGGCCATGGCTACACCTTC
d_gene: TRBD2; j_gene: TRBJ2-7; len: 16; v_gene: TRBV6-6; CDR3aa: CASSYYQSGRSYEQYF; CDR3nt: TGTGCCAGCAGTTACTACCAAAGCGGGAGGTCCTACGAGCAGTACTTC
d_gene: -; j_gene: TRBJ2-5; len: 15; v_gene: TRBV7-9; CDR3aa: CASEPLTGLKETQYF; CDR3nt: TGTGCCAGCGAGCCCCTTACAGGGTTGAAGGAGACCCAGTACTTC
d_gene: TRBD2; j_gene: TRBJ2-1; len: 14; v_gene: TRBV29-1; CDR3aa: CSVRLADSYNEQFF; CDR3nt: TGCAGCGTCCGCCTAGCGGACTCCTACAATGAGCAGTTCTTC
d_gene: -; j_gene: TRBJ2-4; len: 16; v_gene: TRBV9; CDR3aa: CASSGGGASTKNIQYF; CDR3nt: TGTGCCAGCAGCGGAGGGGGAGCCTCCACCAAAAACATTCAGTACTTC
d_gene: -; j_gene: TRBJ2-1; len: 16; v_gene: TRBV11-2; CDR3aa: CASSTRGKSSYNEQFF; CDR3nt: TGTGCCAGCAGCACTAGGGGGAAAAGCTCCTACAATGAGCAGTTCTTC
d_gene: -; j_gene: TRBJ1-1; len: 13; v_gene: TRBV19; CDR3aa: CASSTGMNTEAFF; CDR3nt: TGTGCCAGTAGTACAGGCATGAACACTGAAGCTTTCTTT
d_gene: TRBD1; j_gene: TRBJ1-4; len: 15; v_gene: TRBV28; CDR3aa: CASRPDRGDNEKLFF; CDR3nt: TGTGCCAGCAGGCCCGACAGGGGGGATAATGAAAAACTGTTTTTT
d_gene: -; j_gene: TRBJ2-1; len: 12; v_gene: TRBV7-3; CDR3aa: CASSSPTNEQFF; CDR3nt: TGTGCCAGCAGCTCCCCAACTAATGAGCAGTTCTTC
d_gene: TRBD1; j_gene: TRBJ1-5; len: 14; v_gene: TRBV28; CDR3aa: CASSPHRGSQPQHF; CDR3nt: TGTGCCAGCAGTCCACACAGGGGTAGTCAGCCCCAGCATTTT
d_gene: TRBD2; j_gene: TRBJ2-5; len: 13; v_gene: TRBV19; CDR3aa: CASSSGVGETQYF; CDR3nt: TGTGCCAGTTCTAGCGGAGTCGGAGAGACCCAGTACTTC
d_gene: -; j_gene: TRBJ1-1; len: 14; v_gene: TRBV29-1; CDR3aa: CSVDLGQRNTEAFF; CDR3nt: TGCAGCGTTGATTTGGGACAAAGGAACACTGAAGCTTTCTTT
d_gene: -; j_gene: TRBJ2-6; len: 17; v_gene: TRBV19; CDR3aa: CASSIRTEPSGANVLTF; CDR3nt: TGTGCCAGTAGTATCCGGACAGAACCTTCTGGGGCCAACGTCCTGACTTTC
d_gene: -; j_gene: TRBJ1-1; len: 15; v_gene: TRBV18; CDR3aa: CASSPVVGPLEEAFF; CDR3nt: TGTGCCAGCTCACCAGTGGTAGGTCCCTTGGAGGAAGCTTTCTTT
d_gene: TRBD2; j_gene: TRBJ2-3; len: 13; v_gene: TRBV19; CDR3aa: CASRLAGVDTQYF; CDR3nt: TGTGCCAGCAGACTAGCGGGAGTAGATACGCAGTATTTT
d_gene: -; j_gene: TRBJ1-1; len: 13; v_gene: TRBV11-3; CDR3aa: CASTWAKNTEAFF; CDR3nt: TGTGCCAGCACCTGGGCGAAGAACACTGAAGCTTTCTTT
d_gene: TRBD2; j_gene: TRBJ2-3; len: 17; v_gene: TRBV29-1; CDR3aa: CSEIEGASGSWEDTQYF; CDR3nt: TGCAGCGAAATTGAAGGGGCTAGCGGGAGCTGGGAGGATACGCAGTATTTT
d_gene: TRBD2; j_gene: TRBJ2-7; len: 14; v_gene: TRBV11-2; CDR3aa: CASRPGLAGYEQYF; CDR3nt: TGTGCCAGCAGACCGGGACTAGCGGGCTACGAGCAGTACTTC
d_gene: TRBD1; j_gene: TRBJ2-7; len: 16; v_gene: TRBV5-1; CDR3aa: CASSLVTGRMGYEQYF; CDR3nt: TGCGCCAGCAGCTTGGTGACAGGGCGCATGGGGTACGAGCAGTACTTC